Listed below are T cell receptor beta chains from one sample, sequenced in a study of blood T cell repertoires in COVID-19. This table comes from immunoSEQ multiplex PCR, and its TCRdb copy is limited to in-frame clones, with some not included. The sample lists around 75,000 clones; 88% were seen once. The sequencing input was peripheral blood. The receptors come from a human donor in a cohort sampled during active COVID-19. CDR3s include the opening cysteine and the closing phenylalanine or tryptophan. The D gene is left open where the match is weak. Clone size is given for some rows only: seen once, a few or many times, or a class if the clone is expanded.

D	size	V	J	DNA	CDR3
TRBD2	NA	TRBV4-1	TRBJ2-3	TGCGCCAGCAGCCAAAAGGGACTAGCGGGGGGGCTGACGAGGACAGATACGCAGTATTTT	CASSQKGLAGGLTRTDTQYF
NA	NA	TRBV5-4	TRBJ2-5	TGTGCCAGCAGCAGGCGAGTAGCGGAGACCCAGTACTTC	CASSRRVAETQYF
NA	NA	TRBV7-2	TRBJ1-5	TGTGCCAGCAGCTTATTCGGGGATCAGCCCCAGCATTTT	CASSLFGDQPQHF
TRBD1	once	TRBV25-1	TRBJ2-2	TGTGCCAGCAGGCGGACAGGGGGTGACACCGGGGAGCTGTTTTTT	CASRRTGGDTGELFF
TRBD1	NA	TRBV5-1	TRBJ2-7	TGCGCCAGCAGCCTCCGGACAGGGATCTACGAGCAGTACTTC	CASSLRTGIYEQYF
TRBD2	once	TRBV3-1/TRBV3-2	TRBJ2-1	TGTGCCAGCAGCCCAGGACTAGCGGGAGTCTATGAGCAGTTCTTC	CASSPGLAGVYEQFF
NA	NA	TRBV3-1/TRBV3-2	TRBJ2-7	TGTGCCAGCAGCCCACCGGGGGTCTACGAGCAGTACTTC	CASSPPGVYEQYF
TRBD1	NA	TRBV2	TRBJ2-3	TGTGCCAGCAGTGGACAGGGGATGGCCACAGATACGCAGTATTTT	CASSGQGMATDTQYF
NA	NA	TRBV7-9	TRBJ2-2	TGTGCCAGCAGCTCCCTGGTCCGGTGGGGGGAGCTGTTTTTT	CASSSLVRWGELFF
NA	NA	TRBV5-1	TRBJ1-1	TGCGCCAGCAGCTTTAATTCGGAGACCAATAGCGAAGCTTTCTTT	CASSFNSETNSEAFF
TRBD1	NA	TRBV28	TRBJ1-1	TGTGCCAGCAGTTCCCCCGCGACAGGGAGAACTGAAGCTTTCTTT	CASSSPATGRTEAFF
NA	NA	TRBV28	TRBJ2-3	TGTGCCAGCAGTGATCGACAGGGCACAGATACGCAGTATTTT	CASSDRQGTDTQYF
TRBD1	NA	TRBV6-5	TRBJ2-5	TGTGCCAGCAGTTACTCGACAGGGGGCCGGGCCCAGTACTTC	CASSYSTGGRAQYF
TRBD1	once	TRBV27	TRBJ2-7	TGTGCCAGCAGCCCAACCCCTTGGACAGGAGTCTACGAGCAGTACTTC	CASSPTPWTGVYEQYF
NA	many	TRBV6-5	TRBJ1-4	TGTGCCAGCAGTTACTTATCAGGGGTTGAAAAACTGTTTTTT	CASSYLSGVEKLFF
NA	NA	TRBV10-3	TRBJ2-7	TGTGCCATCAGTCTCGGACAAGACGAGCAGTACTTC	CAISLGQDEQYF
NA	NA	TRBV5-6	TRBJ1-4	TGTGCCAGCAGCTTGGACCCCATAGCCGGGACTGACGATGAAAAACTGTTTTTT	CASSLDPIAGTDDEKLFF
TRBD2	NA	TRBV18	TRBJ2-7	TGTGCCAGCTCACCCCGGACTAGCGGGGCATACGAGCAGTACTTC	CASSPRTSGAYEQYF
TRBD2	NA	TRBV6-4	TRBJ2-1	TGTGCCAGCAGGCCCCGGCGGGGGGGCTTCAATGAGCAGTTCTTC	CASRPRRGGFNEQFF
NA	NA	TRBV28	TRBJ2-2	TGTGCCAGCAGTCAACCGTGGGCTGGGGAGCTGTTTTTT	CASSQPWAGELFF
NA	NA	TRBV5-1	TRBJ2-3	TGCGCCAGCAGCTTAAGCCGGGATACGCAGTATTTT	CASSLSRDTQYF
NA	NA	TRBV29-1	TRBJ1-1	TGCAGCGTTGACTCGGTTTTGAACACTGAAGCTTTCTTT	CSVDSVLNTEAFF
NA	NA	TRBV7-2	TRBJ1-6	TGTGCCAGCAGCTCACAGGGTCTCATCGGAATTCAGCCCCTCCACTTT	CASSSQGLIGIQPLHF
NA	once	TRBV5-1	TRBJ2-3	TGCGCCAGCAACCTCCATGGCGGGTCATCAGATACGCAGTATTTT	CASNLHGGSSDTQYF
NA	NA	TRBV7-8	TRBJ1-1	TGTGCCAGCAGCTTCTTGAACACTGAAGCTTTCTTT	CASSFLNTEAFF
TRBD1	NA	TRBV28	TRBJ1-5	TGTGCCAGCCAGGGGGCGTTAAGTCAGCCCCAGCATTTT	CASQGALSQPQHF
NA	few	TRBV3-1/TRBV3-2	TRBJ2-5	TGTGCCAGCAGGTCTCGGGGGAACCAAGAGACCCAGTACTTC	CASRSRGNQETQYF
NA	NA	TRBV27	TRBJ1-5	TGTGCCAGCAGTTTAGGGAGGAATCAGCCCCAGCATTTT	CASSLGRNQPQHF